This T cell receptor (beta chain) is from a study of blood T cell repertoires in COVID-19. Overall study context: Samples taken during acute and convalescent COVID-19 were collected in the United States, Italy and Spain. The cDNA or gDNA used as material had been derived from T cells, B-cell-depleted T cells, or PBMCs.

Germline CDR1 reads GTSNPN; CDR2 reads SVGIG (reference sequence). This CDR3 comprises 13 residues. V lost 1 base and J lost 11, with 17 bases in between. Original methodology: Counts of nucleated cells, estimated from reference gene primer amplification, were obtained. This table comes from immunoSEQ multiplex PCR, and its TCRdb copy is limited to in-frame clones, with some not included. V, J and clone size reflect that table, while D and trimming were determined from the DNA. Of over 95,000 clones in the sample, around 84% were seen once. The receptor's source is a man between 65 and 85 years old with active or convalescent COVID-19. Sequencing was done on a sample of peripheral blood. The gene calls are TRBV30 and TRBJ1-1; D is unresolved. The CDR3 DNA sequence: TGTGCCTGGAGTGCGGAAATGCTTTCGGAGGCTTTCTTT. This sequence encodes CAWSAEMLSEAFF.